The 18 T cell receptor beta chains below all came from one sample that was sequenced in a study of blood T cell repertoires in COVID-19. Profiling relied on immunoSEQ multiplex PCR, and the TCRdb table lists in-frame clones only, not all of them. Of over 90,000 clones in the sample, roughly four fifths are singletons; the top ten hold 7.5% to 10%. The sample taken for sequencing was peripheral blood. The receptors shown here come from a man aged 35 to 55 with active or convalescent COVID-19.

The chain recombines TRBV11-1 with TRBJ2-7, with 10 bases that match TRBD1. From germline, CDR1 is SGHAT and CDR2 FQDESV (reference sequence). CDR3 length equals 15 residues. V was clipped by 5 bases and J by 1 base; unmatched bases: 5. CDR3 loop: CASSPGTGASYEQYF. The CDR3 DNA follows: TGTGCCAGCAGCCCCGGGACAGGGGCGTCCTACGAGCAGTACTTC.

CDR3 nucleotide sequence: TGTGCCAGCAGCTTAGATGTGGGCGATACGCAGTATTTT. This gives the protein CASSLDVGDTQYF. The V call is TRBV11-2, the J call TRBJ2-3; D remains ambiguous. Trimming took 0 bases from V and 6 from J, leaving 7 bases between them. CDR3 length equals 13 residues. The germline gives CDR1 SGHAT, CDR2 FQNNGV.

V and J are TRBV30 and TRBJ2-3; tentative D call: TRBD2 (5 bases). V was pared by 3 bases and J by 5 bases, with 9 bases between. Germline CDR1 GTSNPN, CDR2 SVGIG (reference sequence). This CDR3 region has 12 residues. The CDR3: CAWSGLEDTQYF. The CDR3, as DNA: TGTGCCTGGAGCGGACTGGAAGATACGCAGTATTTT. Full variable domain (missing parts from reference TRBV30 and TRBJ2-3): SQTIHQWPATLVQPVGSPLSLECTVEGTSNPNLYWYRQAAGRGLQLLFYSVGIGQISSEVPQNLSASRPQDRQFILSSKKLLLSDSGFYLCAWSGLEDTQYFGPGTRLTVL.

CDR3 sequence reads: CASSLGTSGGRDEQFF. The CDR3 DNA reads TGTGCCAGCAGCCTTGGGACTAGCGGGGGAAGGGATGAGCAGTTCTTC. The chain recombines TRBV4-2 with TRBJ2-1; 14 nucleotides line up with TRBD2. Germline trimming cut 4 bases from V and 8 bases from J; bases unmatched to any gene: 7. Germline-derived CDR1 and CDR2 are LGHNA and YNFKEQ. The CDR3 extends over 16 amino acids.

This clone turned up a few times. CDR3 nucleotide sequence: TGCGCCAGCACCATTCAAGGGGGTGGCTTGGAGACCCAGTACTTC. Protein product: CASTIQGGGLETQYF. The V call is TRBV5-1, the J call TRBJ2-5; maybe TRBD1 (6 bases). Trimming removed 6 bases from V and 5 bases from J, with 20 bases in between. CDR1 SGHRS and CDR2 YFSETQ come from the germline V gene. This CDR3 region has 15 residues.

In DNA, the CDR3 is TGTGCCAGCAGTGGGACAGCTTATCAGCCCCAGCATTTT. Translating it yields CASSGTAYQPQHF. The chain couples TRBV2 to TRBJ1-5; tentatively, D is TRBD1 (6 bases). V was trimmed by 4 bases and J by 5 bases, leaving 9 bases between them. CDR1 is SNHLY and CDR2 is FYNNEI in the germline V gene. The CDR3 totals 13 residues. The full variable domain, with the rest looked up from reference TRBV2 and TRBJ1-5, is EPEVTQTPSHQVTQMGQEVILRCVPISNHLYFYWYRQILGQKVEFLVSFYNNEISEKSEIFDDQFSVERPDGSNFTLKIRSTKLEDSAMYFCASSGTAYQPQHFGDGTRLSIL.

The rearrangement joins TRBV7-2 to TRBJ1-3; the D is unclear. This CDR3 region has 16 residues. Looked up from germline, CDR1 is SGHTA and CDR2 is FQGNSA. V dropped 4 bases and J dropped 4 bases, with 17 bases sitting between them. This CDR3 is CASSSYSTGYGNTIYF. CDR3 DNA sequence: TGTGCCAGCAGCTCTTACTCCACGGGGTACGGAAACACCATATATTTT.

V gene TRBV7-3 combines with J gene TRBJ2-1, with 7 bases matching TRBD2. Unmatched junction bases numbered 8, after V lost 6 bases and J lost 6 bases. The CDR3 length is 14 residues. Germline CDR1 reads SGHTA; CDR2 reads FQGTGA. Here the CDR3 DNA reads TGTGCCAGCAGTCCCGGGGGGTATGGCAATGAGCAGTTCTTC. Its protein is CASSPGGYGNEQFF.

V usage is TRBV11-2 and J usage is TRBJ2-4, with 8 bases identical to TRBD1. The trim removed 0 bases at V and 2 bases at J, leaving 3 bases unmatched. Germline V gene sequence: CDR1 SGHAT, CDR2 FQNNGV. The CDR3 spans 16 residues. CDR3 amino acids: CASSLERTGTKNIQYF. The CDR3 DNA is TGTGCCAGCAGCTTAGAACGGACAGGGACCAAAAACATTCAGTACTTC.

The rearrangement uses TRBV6-5 and TRBJ1-1, with 7 bases that match TRBD1. Trimming took 6 bases from V and 4 from J; bases not matched to a gene: 8. The CDR3 consists of 14 residues. Germline lookup yields CDR1 MNHEY and CDR2 SVGAGI. The CDR3 here is CASSRTGDGTEAFF. The CDR3 coding sequence is TGTGCCAGCAGCCGTACAGGGGATGGCACTGAAGCTTTCTTT.

The gene calls are TRBV2 and TRBJ2-7; D is perhaps TRBD2 (6 bases). The CDR3 runs 12 residues. CDR1 is SNHLY and CDR2 is FYNNEI in the germline V gene. Trimming shortened V by 6 bases and J by 0 bases, and 6 bases separated the two germline ends. Here the CDR3 DNA reads TGTGCCAGCAGGGAGGGCTCCTACGAGCAGTACTTC. Translating it yields CASREGSYEQYF.

The chain has TRBV6-2 or TRBV6-3 and TRBJ2-4; D is unclear. This CDR3 contains 16 residues. Deletions cut 5 bases from V and 1 base from J, with 15 bases between. Per the germline V gene, CDR1 is MNHEY and CDR2 is SVGEGT. The CDR3 protein is CASSLSAQSAKNIQYF. The CDR3 nucleotides read TGTGCCAGCAGTCTCAGTGCCCAGTCGGCCAAAAACATTCAGTACTTC.

The V and J genes are TRBV29-1 and TRBJ1-2, with 8 bases aligning to TRBD1. Trimming cost V 2 bases and J 7 bases; bases outside gene matches: 9. Germline loops: CDR1 SQVTM, CDR2 ANQGSEA. The CDR3 loop spans 14 amino acids. In nucleotides, the CDR3 is TGCAGCGTTGAACCCTGGGACAGGACAGGTGGCTACACCTTC. Translating gives CSVEPWDRTGGYTF. The whole variable domain, filled in from reference TRBV29-1 and TRBJ1-2, reads SAVISQKPSRDICQRGTSLTIQCQVDSQVTMMFWYRQQPGQSLTLIATANQGSEATYESGFVIDKFPISRPNLTFSTLTVSNMSPEDSSIYLCSVEPWDRTGGYTFGSGTRLTVV.

The V and J genes are TRBV30 and TRBJ2-5, with 7 bases identical to TRBD1. Trimming removed 0 bases from V and 5 bases from J; junction bases left unmatched: 0. Per germline, CDR1 GTSNPN and CDR2 SVGIG (reference sequence). The CDR3 is 12 amino acids. The CDR3 loop is CAWSVRGETQYF. In nucleotides, the CDR3 is TGTGCCTGGAGTGTCAGGGGGGAGACCCAGTACTTC.

This chain joins TRBV6-5 and TRBJ2-3; 10 nucleotides match TRBD2. CDR1 is MNHEY and CDR2 is SVGAGI in the germline V gene. The CDR3 is 14 residues long. Unmatched junction bases numbered 6, after V lost 7 bases and J lost 5 bases. The DNA for the CDR3 is TGTGCCAGCATCTCCAGCGGGGGGGTAGATACGCAGTATTTT. It encodes CASISSGGVDTQYF.

This chain connects TRBV12-3 or TRBV12-4 to TRBJ1-2, with D perhaps matching TRBD1 (5 bases). This CDR3 contains 13 residues. Trimming took off 6 bases at V and 0 bases at J, with 8 bases between the two ends. For the CDR3, the DNA is TGTGCCAGCAGCTTACAGGCTAACTATGGCTACACCTTC. Encoded protein: CASSLQANYGYTF.

Concerning this clone itself: A junction end diverges from the germline sequence, so it may reflect a read error. The chain uses TRBV18 and TRBJ2-3; 8 bases align to TRBD1. The CDR3 is 16 residues long. CDR1 KGHSH and CDR2 LQKENI come from the germline V gene. DNA for the CDR3: TGTGCCAGCTCTCCACAGGGGGTTATTAGCACAGATACGCAGTATTTT. It codes for CASSPQGVISTDTQYF.

This chain joins TRBV5-1 and TRBJ1-1; 12 bases are a match to TRBD1. The CDR3 spans 14 residues. The junction had 4 bases not matched to a gene; V was cut back by 5 bases and J by 5 bases. Germline V lookup: CDR1 SGHRS, CDR2 YFSETQ. CDR3: CASSGGQGATEAFF. CDR3 DNA: TGCGCCAGCAGTGGGGGACAGGGGGCAACTGAAGCTTTCTTT.